Listed below are T cell receptor beta chains from one sample, sequenced in a study of siplizumab effects on memory and regulatory T cells. The table came from immunoSEQ multiplex PCR; TCRdb's copy has only in-frame clones and leaves some out. The sample includes some 100,000 clones, around 97% of them seen just once. The source material was naive CD4+ T cells sorted from blood. The receptors shown here come from a human donor in good health. CDR3s include the opening cysteine and the closing phenylalanine or tryptophan. D genes are given only for firm matches. Only some rows state a clone size, as once, few, many or a class for expanded clones.

V gene	J gene	clone size	D gene	CDR3 protein	CDR3 DNA
TRBV19	TRBJ2-3	.	.	CASSGQGGDTQYF	TGTGCCAGTAGTGGGCAGGGGGGGGATACGCAGTATTTT
TRBV7-9	TRBJ2-1	.	.	CASSLAEGDYGEFF	TGTGCCAGCAGCTTAGCTGAGGGGGACTATGGAGAGTTCTTC
TRBV15	TRBJ2-3	.	TRBD1	CATSRGGAPGQGVADTQYF	TGTGCCACCAGCAGAGGAGGAGCCCCGGGACAGGGTGTCGCAGATACGCAGTATTTT
TRBV7-3	TRBJ1-6	.	.	CASSSKYNSPLHF	TGTGCCAGCAGCTCCAAGTATAATTCACCCCTCCACTTT
TRBV18	TRBJ1-2	.	.	CASSPPRVDYGYTF	TGTGCCAGCTCACCTCCCAGGGTGGACTATGGCTACACCTTC
TRBV11-3	TRBJ2-1	.	.	CASSPGVSGHNEQFF	TGTGCCAGCAGTCCAGGTGTGAGTGGGCACAATGAGCAGTTCTTC
TRBV5-1	TRBJ2-5	.	.	CASSGGGGGETQYF	TGCGCCAGCAGCGGAGGGGGCGGTGGGGAGACCCAGTACTTC
TRBV5-6	TRBJ2-2	.	TRBD2	CASSRRGGSTGELFF	TGTGCCAGCAGCCGGCGGGGGGGCAGCACCGGGGAGCTGTTTTTT
TRBV10-3	TRBJ2-3	.	TRBD2	CAISPTSGGNTDTQYF	TGTGCCATCAGCCCGACTAGCGGGGGAAACACAGATACGCAGTATTTT
TRBV2	TRBJ2-1	.	.	CASQVGLHEQFF	TGTGCCAGCCAAGTCGGACTTCATGAGCAGTTCTTC
TRBV28	TRBJ1-2	.	.	CAARDWNYGYTF	TGTGCCGCCCGGGACTGGAACTATGGCTACACCTTC
TRBV5-4	TRBJ1-2	.	.	CASTAQGISYGYTF	TGTGCCAGCACTGCACAGGGAATTAGCTATGGCTACACCTTC
TRBV7-2	TRBJ2-7	.	TRBD1	CASSPGTATSYEQYF	TGTGCCAGCAGCCCCGGGACAGCCACCTCCTACGAGCAGTACTTC
TRBV7-8	TRBJ1-2	.	.	CASSLGYGGDRPYGYTF	TGTGCCAGCAGCTTAGGGTATGGGGGCGACAGGCCCTATGGCTACACCTTC
TRBV5-6	TRBJ2-2	.	.	CASSGQTGHGELFF	TGTGCCAGCAGCGGGCAGACGGGCCACGGGGAGCTGTTTTTT
TRBV7-3	TRBJ2-1	.	TRBD2	CASSSQVAGGPQESSYNEQFF	TGTGCCAGCAGCTCCCAAGTCGCGGGGGGGCCCCAGGAGAGCTCCTACAATGAGCAGTTCTTC
TRBV5-4	TRBJ2-3	.	TRBD2	CASTQGGLANTDTQYF	TGTGCCAGCACTCAGGGGGGACTAGCCAACACAGATACGCAGTATTTT
TRBV28	TRBJ1-2	.	.	CAIKTGQTNYGYTF	TGTGCCATCAAAACAGGGCAGACTAACTATGGCTACACCTTC
TRBV7-3	TRBJ2-1	.	.	CASSLTVGLLNNEQFF	TGTGCCAGCAGCTTAACAGTGGGACTCCTAAACAATGAGCAGTTCTTC
TRBV2	TRBJ1-2	.	TRBD1	CASSERQQGNYGYTF	TGTGCCAGCAGTGAAAGGCAACAGGGGAACTATGGCTACACCTTC
TRBV29-1	TRBJ2-7	.	TRBD2	CSAQKSGASYEQYF	TGCAGCGCTCAAAAGAGCGGGGCGAGCTACGAGCAGTACTTC
TRBV4-1	TRBJ2-5	.	.	CASSQAAGGKTKETQYF	TGCGCCAGCAGCCAAGCTGCCGGTGGGAAGACAAAGGAGACCCAGTACTTC
TRBV28	TRBJ2-2	.	.	CASTGSRSGELFF	TGTGCCAGCACTGGTTCCCGGAGCGGGGAGCTGTTTTTT
TRBV5-1	TRBJ2-1	.	TRBD2	CASSAGTSSVHEQFF	TGCGCCAGCAGCGCTGGGACTAGCTCGGTCCATGAGCAGTTCTTC
TRBV20-1	TRBJ2-5	once	.	CSASGAETQYF	TGCAGTGCTAGCGGTGCAGAGACCCAGTACTTC
TRBV19	TRBJ1-2	.	TRBD1	CASSEQGAYGYTF	TGTGCCAGTAGTGAGCAGGGGGCCTATGGCTACACCTTC
TRBV6-1	TRBJ2-7	.	TRBD1	CASSINPGQGHEQYF	TGTGCCAGCAGTATAAACCCGGGACAGGGACACGAGCAGTACTTC
TRBV18	TRBJ2-1	.	TRBD2	CASSRASGVSWEQFF	TGTGCCAGCTCACGGGCTAGCGGGGTTTCGTGGGAGCAGTTCTTC
TRBV4-1	TRBJ2-1	.	.	CASTDVTREQFF	TGCGCCAGCACCGACGTGACTAGAGAGCAGTTCTTC
TRBV28	TRBJ2-3	.	.	CASSWGAADTQYF	TGTGCCAGCAGTTGGGGGGCCGCAGATACGCAGTATTTT
TRBV5-8	TRBJ1-4	.	TRBD1	CASSLAQGGANEKLFF	TGTGCCAGCAGCTTGGCACAGGGGGGAGCTAATGAAAAACTGTTTTTT
TRBV20-1	TRBJ2-3	.	.	CSASTQYF	TGCAGTGCCAGCACGCAGTATTTT
TRBV9	TRBJ2-2	.	.	CASKNGNTGELFF	TGTGCCAGCAAAAATGGGAACACCGGGGAGCTGTTTTTT